One and the same sample provided the 3 T cell receptor beta chains below, sequenced in a study of CD8 T cells in Susac syndrome. Reverse transcription of roughly 0.5 to 1 ug RNA was carried out with random hexamers. TCRdb reanalysed the immunoSEQ multiplex PCR reads using MiXCR and keeps one entry per CDR3 protein. Of hundreds of thousands of distinct CDR3 sequences listed, roughly 90% are singletons. Source material: CD8+ T cells from PBMCs. Receptor source: a human donor with multiple sclerosis.

The chain links TRBV20-1 to TRBJ2-7, with 7 bases identical to TRBD2. Per the germline V gene, CDR1 is DFQATT and CDR2 is SNEGSKA (reference sequence). This CDR3 region has 16 residues. V was pared by 1 base and J by 2 bases, with 11 bases of the junction left unmatched. Here the CDR3 DNA reads TGCAGTGCTAGAGGGGACCCGGCGGGAGCCCCCTACGAGCAGTACTTC. Its protein product is CSARGDPAGAPYEQYF.

The chain combines TRBV9 with TRBJ2-7, with 8 bases matching TRBD1. CDR3 length: 15 residues. After removal of 4 bases from V and 2 bases from J, the junction contained 8 bases not matched to a gene. Looked up from germline, CDR1 is SGDLS and CDR2 is YYNGEE. This CDR3 reads CASSPSGQGPYEQYF. The CDR3 nucleotides read TGTGCCAGCAGCCCCAGCGGACAGGGCCCCTACGAGCAGTACTTC.

The rearrangement uses TRBV7-9 and TRBJ2-2; 7 nucleotides agree with TRBD1. Germline V lookup: CDR1 SEHNR, CDR2 FQNEAQ (reference sequence). The CDR3 extends over 16 amino acids. Losses at the gene ends were 4 bases for V and 1 base for J; bases not matched to a gene: 6. CDR3 region: CASSYNRGRNTGELFF. CDR3 DNA: TGTGCCAGCAGCTATAACAGGGGTCGGAACACCGGGGAGCTGTTTTTT.